This TCR beta chain was sequenced during a study of blood T cell repertoires in COVID-19. Study overall: Samples taken during acute and convalescent COVID-19 were collected in the United States, Italy and Spain.

Trimming removed 3 bases from V and 2 bases from J; junction bases left unmatched: 6. The V gene's germline CDR1 is LNHDA and CDR2 SQIVND (reference sequence). The CDR3 length is 17 residues. In the source study's methods: Researchers report that nucleated cell counts were estimated from reference gene primer amplification. Only in-frame clones appear in the TCRdb table, and some are missing; sequencing was by immunoSEQ multiplex PCR. The V and J calls and clone size come from that table; D and trimming were worked out from the DNA. The repertoire holds approximately 190,000 clones, with 80% as singletons.

V usage is TRBV19 and J usage is TRBJ2-1; 11 nucleotides match TRBD2. This clonotype originated in a man between 60 and 75 years old with acute or convalescent COVID-19. Sequencing input: peripheral blood. As DNA, the CDR3 is TGTGCCAGTAGTATTCTTGAACTAGCGGGGGCCTACAATGAGCAGTTCTTC. Translating gives CASSILELAGAYNEQFF.